A selection of T cell receptor beta chains follows, all from one sample in a study of radiation and T cells in renal cell carcinoma. Clones were sequenced by immunoSEQ multiplex PCR, and TCRdb holds only the in-frame ones, with some missing. Of approximately 150,000 clones listed, 83% are singletons. The starting material was blood, obtained from a patient whose treatment included radiotherapy and nephrectomy. The receptors derive from a woman aged 45 to 65 with renal cell carcinoma. The CDR3 runs from the conserved cysteine through the conserved F or W. A D gene is named only where the DNA matches it firmly. Expanded clones get a size class; other rows say once, few or many, or leave the size out.

CASSLTGVSNEQFF TGTGCCAGCAGCTTAACGGGAGTAAGCAATGAGCAGTTCTTC TRBJ2-1 TRBV7-2 - - 14
CASQLASSTDTQYF TGCGCCAGCCAATTAGCTTCTAGCACAGATACGCAGTATTTT TRBJ2-3 TRBV5-1 - - 14
CASSAPRQQYF TGTGCCAGCAGCGCCCCCCGTCAGCAGTACTTC TRBJ2-7 TRBV9 once - 11
CASSIRERNEQFF TGTGCCAGTAGTATCAGGGAACGCAATGAGCAGTTCTTC TRBJ2-1 TRBV19 - - 13
CASSSGQTTNEKLFF TGTGCCAGCAGCTCCGGACAGACAACTAATGAAAAACTGTTTTTT TRBJ1-4 TRBV7-2 once - 15
CASSQDPLGRNTGELFF TGTGCCAGCAGCCAAGATCCCCTTGGCCGGAACACCGGGGAGCTGTTTTTT TRBJ2-2 TRBV4-2 many - 17
CASSLGGRWTEAFF TGTGCCAGCAGCTTAGGTGGCAGGTGGACTGAAGCTTTCTTT TRBJ1-1 TRBV13 - - 14
CAWSAADFHTF TGTGCCTGGAGTGCCGCGGATTTCCACACCTTC TRBJ1-2 TRBV30 few - 11
CASSQDPPRGNEKLFF TGCGCCAGCAGCCAAGACCCCCCCCGAGGGAATGAAAAACTGTTTTTT TRBJ1-4 TRBV4-3 - - 16
CSVGENSNQPQHF TGCAGCGTGGGGGAGAATAGCAATCAGCCCCAGCATTTT TRBJ1-5 TRBV29-1 - - 13
CASSGWGETQYF TGTGCCAGCAGCGGTTGGGGAGAGACCCAGTACTTC TRBJ2-5 TRBV5-4 few - 12
CASSQEGGHGYTF TGCGCCAGCAGCCAAGAAGGGGGGCATGGCTACACCTTC TRBJ1-2 TRBV4-3 - - 13
CASSVAGGTGDLAKNIQYF TGTGCCAGCAGCGTAGCGGGTGGGACAGGGGACCTCGCCAAAAACATTCAGTACTTC TRBJ2-4 TRBV9 - TRBD1 19
CASSQDRGARAREAQYF TGCGCCAGCAGCCAAGATCGAGGCGCCAGAGCCCGTGAGGCGCAGTATTTT TRBJ2-3 TRBV4-3 - - 17
CASSFLDRGNEQFF TGTGCCAGCAGCTTCTTGGACAGGGGAAATGAGCAGTTCTTC TRBJ2-1 TRBV5-6 - TRBD1 14
CASSNQGTSVGGELFF TGTGCCAGCAGCAACCAGGGGACTAGCGTTGGCGGGGAGCTGTTTTTT TRBJ2-2 TRBV9 - TRBD2 16
CSVWTASYEQYF TGCAGCGTCTGGACAGCCTCCTACGAGCAGTACTTC TRBJ2-7 TRBV29-1 - - 12
CAWSVSRGAGTGELFF TGTGCCTGGAGTGTATCACGGGGGGCCGGCACCGGGGAGCTGTTTTTT TRBJ2-2 TRBV30 - - 16
CASSLAGGATGELFF TGTGCCAGCAGCTTGGCCGGGGGCGCTACCGGGGAGCTGTTTTTT TRBJ2-2 TRBV5-4 - - 15
CASSLSAGETQYF TGTGCCAGCAGCTTATCAGCAGGGGAGACCCAGTACTTC TRBJ2-5 TRBV7-2 - - 13
CASSQTSREQYF TGTGCCAGCAGCCAAACCTCACGCGAGCAGTACTTC TRBJ2-7 TRBV4-2 - - 12
CASSPSGSGGENEQFF TGCGCCAGCAGTCCCAGTGGTAGCGGGGGGGAAAATGAGCAGTTCTTC TRBJ2-1 TRBV5-1 - TRBD2 16
CASSDGTSDTQYF TGTGCCAGCAGTGATGGGACTTCGGATACGCAGTATTTT TRBJ2-3 TRBV6-4 - - 13
CASSEASDRVSSGYTF TGTGCCAGCAGTGAAGCATCGGACAGGGTATCGAGTGGCTACACCTTC TRBJ1-2 TRBV6-1 - TRBD1 16
CAWSLGAGYGYTF TGTGCCTGGAGCTTGGGAGCCGGATATGGCTACACCTTC TRBJ1-2 TRBV30 - - 13
CASSQEVISGELFF TGCGCCAGCAGCCAAGAAGTAATTTCGGGGGAGCTGTTTTTT TRBJ2-2 TRBV4-1 - - 14
CASTSGGGNEKLFF TGTGCCAGCACCTCTGGGGGCGGAAATGAAAAACTGTTTTTT TRBJ1-4 TRBV6-5 - - 14
CASSLVGAPDTGELFF TGTGCCAGCAGCTTAGTGGGGGCCCCCGACACCGGGGAGCTGTTTTTT TRBJ2-2 TRBV7-2 - - 16
CASSLSGGFEKLFF TGCGCCAGCAGCCTCTCGGGGGGCTTTGAAAAACTGTTTTTT TRBJ1-4 TRBV4-3 - - 14
CASRPGTSGSNTGELFF TGCGCCAGCAGGCCCGGGACTAGCGGGTCGAACACCGGGGAGCTGTTTTTT TRBJ2-2 TRBV5-1 - TRBD2 17
CASSHRTGTDTQYF TGCGCCAGCAGCCACCGAACTGGCACAGATACGCAGTATTTT TRBJ2-3 TRBV4-3 - - 14
CASGQGRRNEKLFF TGTGCCAGCGGACAAGGCAGGAGGAATGAAAAACTGTTTTTT TRBJ1-4 TRBV6-6 - - 14
CASIKEPFRNYGYTF TGTGCCAGCATCAAAGAGCCATTTCGCAACTATGGCTACACCTTC TRBJ1-2 TRBV7-2 - - 15
CASTLAGGNSPLHF TGTGCCAGCACCCTTGCTGGTGGGAATTCACCCCTCCACTTT TRBJ1-6 TRBV25-1 - - 14
CASSLMDGNTEAFF TGCGCCAGCAGCCTCATGGACGGGAACACTGAAGCTTTCTTT TRBJ1-1 TRBV4-1 few - 14
CASSFLQGNTEAFF TGTGCCAGCAGTTTTCTTCAGGGTAACACTGAAGCTTTCTTT TRBJ1-1 TRBV27 - - 14
CASSLPNRDPEAFF TGTGCCAGCAGCTTGCCTAACAGGGATCCTGAAGCTTTCTTT TRBJ1-1 TRBV5-4 - - 14
CAWSTSETQYF TGTGCCTGGAGTACGTCAGAGACCCAGTACTTC TRBJ2-5 TRBV30 - - 11
CASSYTETQYF TGTGCCAGCAGCTATACCGAGACCCAGTACTTC TRBJ2-5 TRBV7-9 - - 11
CSVVYNSNQPQHF TGCAGCGTCGTCTATAATAGCAATCAGCCCCAGCATTTT TRBJ1-5 TRBV29-1 - - 13
CASSVGQLLYGYTF TGTGCCAGCAGCGTGGGACAGCTATTATATGGCTACACCTTC TRBJ1-2 TRBV2 - TRBD1 14
CASTVSGTNEQFF TGTGCCAGCACGGTTAGCGGGACCAATGAGCAGTTCTTC TRBJ2-1 TRBV25-1 few TRBD2 13
CASSLGRGWGTFF TGTGCCAGCAGCTTAGGTCGGGGTTGGGGAACTTTCTTT TRBJ1-1 TRBV7-2 - - 13
CASSLDASYGEQYF TGTGCCAGCAGCTTAGACGCTAGCTACGGCGAGCAGTACTTC TRBJ2-7 TRBV7-2 - - 14
CAWKAPTDGYGYTF TGTGCCTGGAAAGCCCCCACGGATGGCTATGGCTACACCTTC TRBJ1-2 TRBV30 - - 14
CASSLHDWDGYTF TGTGCCAGCAGTCTTCATGACTGGGATGGCTACACCTTC TRBJ1-2 TRBV28 - - 13
CASSPTSGGTETQYF TGCGCCAGCAGCCCGACTAGCGGGGGAACAGAGACCCAGTACTTC TRBJ2-5 TRBV5-1 - TRBD2 15
CASSVGTGGAGGYTF TGTGCCAGCAGCGTAGGGACAGGGGGCGCAGGAGGCTACACCTTC TRBJ1-2 TRBV9 - TRBD1 15
CATASSTDTQYF TGCGCCACCGCCAGTAGCACAGATACGCAGTATTTT TRBJ2-3 TRBV10-2 - - 12
CASSQGGTVSGNTIYF TGTGCCAGCAGCCAAGGGGGAACAGTCTCTGGAAACACCATATATTTT TRBJ1-3 TRBV4-2 - - 16
CASSFTGTGGAETQYF TGTGCCAGTAGTTTCACCGGGACAGGGGGCGCGGAGACCCAGTACTTC TRBJ2-5 TRBV19 once TRBD1 16
CAWSGPGGRRFF TGTGCCTGGAGTGGCCCAGGGGGTCGTCGGTTCTTC TRBJ2-1 TRBV30 - TRBD1 12
CASRSTQGAITQYF TGTGCCAGCAGAAGTACCCAGGGGGCGATAACGCAGTATTTT TRBJ2-3 TRBV6-1 - TRBD1 14
CASSQSRDRFYGYTF TGCGCCAGCAGCCAATCCCGGGACAGATTTTATGGCTACACCTTC TRBJ1-2 TRBV4-3 - TRBD1 15
CASSTRLRTDTQYF TGTGCCAGCAGTACGCGTCTTCGCACAGATACGCAGTATTTT TRBJ2-3 TRBV5-6 - - 14
CASTLQASTNEKLFF TGTGCCAGCACTCTACAGGCCTCAACTAATGAAAAACTGTTTTTT TRBJ1-4 TRBV28 once - 15
CASSREGTWATSGRYEQYF TGTGCCAGCAGCCGGGAAGGGACGTGGGCGACTAGCGGGAGATACGAGCAGTACTTC TRBJ2-7 TRBV7-9 - TRBD2 19
CASSLSGGGTEAFF TGTGCCAGCAGTTTGAGTGGGGGCGGGACTGAAGCTTTCTTT TRBJ1-1 TRBV27 - - 14
CASSFYQGPWFF TGTGCCAGCAGCTTCTATCAGGGCCCCTGGTTCTTC TRBJ2-1 TRBV7-2 - - 12
CASSQDADTEAFF TGCGCCAGCAGCCAAGATGCAGACACTGAAGCTTTCTTT TRBJ1-1 TRBV4-1 - - 13